This note documents a single TCR beta chain sequence. The sample comes from a study of blood T cell repertoires in COVID-19. Across the study: Acute and convalescent COVID-19 samples came from the United States, Italy and Spain.

Germline V lookup: CDR1 LGHDT, CDR2 YNNKEL (reference sequence). Trimming took 5 bases from V and 13 from J; bases not matched to a gene: 6. There are 11 residues in the CDR3. Under the authors' procedure: Using reference gene primer amplification, nucleated cell counts were estimated. Libraries were prepared by immunoSEQ multiplex PCR; TCRdb keeps only in-frame clonotypes and omits some of them. The D gene and trimming were derived from the DNA, and the V and J assignments and clone size from that table. Of around 120,000 clones in the sample, around 76% were seen once. Material: peripheral blood. This TCR came from a man in his 70s with acute or convalescent COVID-19. The chain couples TRBV3-1 (or the pseudogene TRBV3-2) to TRBJ1-2, with 8 bases fitting TRBD1. The CDR3 region is CASSTAGGTTF. CDR3 nucleotide sequence: TGTGCCAGCAGCACGGCAGGGGGCACCACCTTC.